The 31 T cell receptor beta chains reported below all come from one sample, sequenced in a study of blood T cell repertoires in COVID-19. Generated by immunoSEQ multiplex PCR, the TCRdb table keeps only in-frame clones and is missing some. The top ten clones hold 4% of a sample with about 240,000 clones, just under 85% of them seen once. The sequenced material came from peripheral blood. These receptors originate from a man aged 45 to 65 with acute or convalescent COVID-19.

This clone appeared a few times. This chain uses TRBV25-1 with TRBJ2-2; 8 bases line up with TRBD1. Germline CDR1 reads MGHDK; CDR2 reads SYGVNS. J was trimmed by 5 bases and V by 3 bases; bases with no gene match: 11. This CDR3 region has 17 residues. The DNA for the CDR3 is TGTGCCAGCAGTGATATTTACGGGACAGGAGGGACCGGGGAGCTGTTTTTT. This codes for CASSDIYGTGGTGELFF.

V is TRBV5-4 and J is TRBJ2-7; 9 nucleotides align to TRBD2. The CDR3 sequence is 15 residues long. Per the germline V gene, CDR1 is SGHNT and CDR2 is YYREEE (reference sequence). With 2 bases clipped from V and 6 bases from J, the junction kept 9 bases outside the gene matches. In DNA, the CDR3 is TGTGCCAGCAGCTTAGGTCCTAGCGGGGCACTCGAGCAGTACTTC. Its translation is CASSLGPSGALEQYF.

This clone has a single count. The sample contains more than one DNA sequence encoding this CDR3. The rearrangement joins TRBV11-2 to TRBJ2-5; D unresolved. There are 13 residues in the CDR3. The V end lost 1 base, the J end lost 5 bases, and 8 bases lay between the germline ends. Germline V lookup: CDR1 SGHAT, CDR2 FQNNGV. As DNA, the CDR3 is TGTGCCAGCAGCTTAGGTCCTGAGGAGACCCAGTACTTC. It is translated as CASSLGPEETQYF.

V and J are TRBV29-1 and TRBJ2-5, with a weak D call TRBD1 (5 bases). Trimming took off 1 base at V and 5 bases at J, with 11 bases between the two ends. CDR1 is SQVTM, CDR2 ANQGSEA, per germline. This CDR3 contains 13 residues. The CDR3 loop reads CSVEGRAIETQYF. Written as DNA, the CDR3 is TGCAGCGTTGAAGGCAGGGCGATTGAGACCCAGTACTTC.

This CDR3 is CASGLPGTIPEAFF. The CDR3, as DNA: TGTGCCAGCGGCCTACCCGGGACAATCCCTGAAGCTTTCTTT. The chain joins TRBV28 to TRBJ1-1; maybe TRBD1 (6 bases). Germline assignment: CDR1 MDHEN and CDR2 SYDVKM. The CDR3 is made up of 14 amino acids. Trimming stripped 8 bases from V and 6 bases from J, with 19 bases between. Full variable domain (remainder filled in from reference TRBV28 and TRBJ1-1): DVKVTQSSRYLVKRTGEKVFLECVQDMDHENMFWYRQDPGLGLRLIYFSYDVKMKEKGDIPEGYSVSREKKERFSLILESASTNQTSMYLCASGLPGTIPEAFFGQGTRLTVV.

The rearrangement joins TRBV19 to TRBJ2-7; 8 bases are shared with TRBD1. The CDR3 totals 15 residues. V shed 1 base and J 3 bases; nucleotides not matched to a gene: 5. From germline, CDR1 is LNHDA and CDR2 SQIVND (reference sequence). The DNA for the CDR3 is TGTGCCAGTAGTATAGGGACAGGGAAAATCTACGAGCAGTACTTC. Protein sequence: CASSIGTGKIYEQYF.

This chain joins TRBV5-1 and TRBJ2-1; TRBD2 might be the D (6 bases). Trimming shortened V by 0 bases and J by 4 bases, and 14 bases separated the two germline ends. The CDR3 length is 16 residues. The V gene's germline CDR1 is SGHRS and CDR2 YFSETQ. DNA of the CDR3: TGCGCCAGCAGCTTGGCGGGGACTTCGAATTACAATGAGCAGTTCTTC. Translating it yields CASSLAGTSNYNEQFF.

The count of this clone is one. The rearrangement uses TRBV4-1 and TRBJ2-7; a weak D match, TRBD2 (5 bases). Trimming removed 2 bases from V and 3 bases from J, with 11 bases in between. The germline V gene encodes CDR1 MGHRA and CDR2 YSYEKL. The CDR3 has 14 amino acids. The CDR3 region has the DNA TGCGCCAGCAGCCAAAATTACGGGAACTACGAGCAGTACTTC. The encoded protein is CASSQNYGNYEQYF.

The chain couples TRBV24-1 to TRBJ2-4, with TRBD1 as a possible D gene (5 bases). The CDR3 is made up of 13 amino acids. Trimming cost V 2 bases and J 9 bases, with 10 bases left between them. The germline gives CDR1 KGHDR, CDR2 SFDVKD. The CDR3: CATSDSDRGIQYF. The CDR3 DNA reads as TGTGCCACCAGTGATTCAGATAGGGGCATTCAGTACTTC.

The rearrangement joins TRBV6-1 to TRBJ2-7; TRBD2 matches 9 bases. V lost 2 bases, J lost 2 bases, and 4 bases stayed unmatched. Germline V gives CDR1 MNHNS, CDR2 SASEGT. This CDR3 spans 15 amino acids. CDR3: CASSELASGAYEQYF. The DNA of the CDR3 is TGTGCCAGCAGTGAATTGGCTAGCGGGGCCTACGAGCAGTACTTC.

This clone showed up just once. The chain recombines TRBV15 with TRBJ1-5, with D possibly TRBD1 on 6 matching bases. V was clipped by 6 bases and J by 6 bases, with 18 bases between them. This CDR3 is 15 amino acids long. Germline V gives CDR1 LNHNV, CDR2 YYDKDF (reference sequence). Here the CDR3 reads CATRQGLGWVQPQHF. Written as DNA, the CDR3 is TGTGCCACCAGGCAGGGGCTCGGGTGGGTTCAGCCCCAGCATTTT.

The chain carries TRBV6-5 and TRBJ2-3; TRBD2 aligns across 13 bases. Looked up from germline, CDR1 is MNHEY and CDR2 is SVGAGI. Trimming cost V 7 bases and J 4 bases; bases outside gene matches: 5. The CDR3 runs to 15 residues. The CDR3 spells CASTLTSGGPDTQYF. Written as DNA, the CDR3 is TGTGCCAGCACCCTGACTAGCGGGGGGCCAGATACGCAGTATTTT.

CDR3 residues: CASSQLVRTEAFF. The DNA of the CDR3 is TGTGCCAGCAGTCAACTGGTCCGGACTGAAGCTTTCTTT. The rearrangement links TRBV27 to TRBJ1-1, with no clear D. V was clipped by 5 bases and J by 5 bases, with 12 bases between them. The germline V gene encodes CDR1 MNHEY and CDR2 SMNVEV (reference sequence). The CDR3 totals 13 residues.

This clone was counted a few times. V is TRBV11-2 and J is TRBJ2-1; TRBD2 matches at 11 bases. The CDR3 sequence is 15 residues long. V dropped 5 bases and J dropped 5; count of bases not matched to a gene: 5. Germline V lookup: CDR1 SGHAT, CDR2 FQNNGV. CDR3 bases: TGTGCCAGCAGCCATACTAGCGGGAGAAACAATGAGCAGTTCTTC. Protein sequence: CASSHTSGRNNEQFF.

This clone came up once. The chain recombines TRBV2 with TRBJ1-6; 8 bases fit TRBD1. The CDR3 is 15 residues long. V shed 4 bases and J 7 bases; nucleotides not matched to a gene: 6. The germline gives CDR1 SNHLY, CDR2 FYNNEI. In DNA, the CDR3 is TGTGCCAGCAGTGCGTTGGGACAGGAGAATTCACCCCTCCACTTT. It yields the protein CASSALGQENSPLHF.

This sequence joins TRBV9 and TRBJ2-3; 9 positions agree with TRBD1. The J segment lost 4 bases and the V segment lost 4 bases, leaving 10 bases of the junction unmatched. This CDR3 has 16 residues. The germline CDR1 and CDR2 sequences are SGDLS and YYNGEE. In nucleotides, the CDR3 is TGTGCCAGCAGCTCGGGACAGGGTGGGAGCTCAGATACGCAGTATTTT. Translated: CASSSGQGGSSDTQYF. The full variable domain, with the rest looked up from reference TRBV9 and TRBJ2-3, is DSGVTQTPKHLITATGQRVTLRCSPRSGDLSVYWYQQSLDQGLQFLIQYYNGEERAKGNILERFSAQQFPDLHSELNLSSLELGDSALYFCASSSGQGGSSDTQYFGPGTRLTVL.

The J gene is TRBJ2-3, the V gene TRBV25-1, with D tentatively TRBD1 (5 bases). Germline CDR1 is MGHDK and CDR2 is SYGVNS. CDR3 size: 12 residues. Trimming cost V 6 bases and J 4 bases, with 8 bases left between them. The CDR3: CASRGVADTQYF. Here the CDR3 DNA reads TGTGCCAGCAGAGGGGTTGCAGATACGCAGTATTTT.

The rearrangement links TRBV9 to TRBJ2-3, with 12 bases that match TRBD2. The CDR3 runs 18 residues. Trimming at V came to 0 bases and at J to 4 bases, leaving 9 bases not matched to a gene. CDR1 and CDR2 from the germline V gene are SGDLS and YYNGEE. CDR3 in DNA: TGTGCCAGCAGCGTAGCTCGTGCTAGCGGGAGGGTATCAGATACGCAGTATTTT. Translated: CASSVARASGRVSDTQYF.

V is TRBV24-1 and J is TRBJ2-5, with TRBD1 identical over 7 bases. Germline assignment: CDR1 KGHDR and CDR2 SFDVKD. V lost 7 bases and J lost 5; bases outside the gene matches: 6. The CDR3 covers 13 residues. The CDR3 nucleotides read TGTGCCACCAGGGCGACAGGGTACGAGACCCAGTACTTC. Residues: CATRATGYETQYF.

The CDR3 coding sequence is TGTGCCAGCAGCATTAGGGTGACAGGGGGGAATGAGCAGTTCTTC. Encoded protein: CASSIRVTGGNEQFF. This rearrangement joins TRBV7-9 to TRBJ2-1; 9 bases agree with TRBD1. The CDR3 spans 15 residues. Losses at the gene ends were 5 bases for V and 7 bases for J; bases not matched to a gene: 9. Germline V lookup: CDR1 SEHNR, CDR2 FQNEAQ (reference sequence).

V and J are TRBV28 and TRBJ1-3; D gene unclear. The CDR3 is 15 amino acids. Germline values: CDR1 MDHEN, CDR2 SYDVKM. The V end was cut by 8 bases, the J end by 0 bases, with 14 bases between. In DNA, the CDR3 is TGTGCCAGCGGGAGTATCTCGGGCTCTGGAAACACCATATATTTT. Translation: CASGSISGSGNTIYF.

The J gene is TRBJ1-5, the V gene TRBV28; D may be TRBD1 (5 bases). V gave up 1 base and J gave up 7 bases, with 11 bases separating them. This CDR3 comprises 14 residues. CDR1 is MDHEN, CDR2 SYDVKM, per germline. The CDR3 here is CASSLSRVEQPQHF. The CDR3 DNA sequence: TGTGCCAGCAGTTTATCCAGGGTTGAGCAGCCCCAGCATTTT.

The chain employs TRBV6-6 and TRBJ2-5; D call uncertain. V lost 5 bases and J 1 base, leaving 5 bases between the germline ends. CDR1 is MNHNY, CDR2 SVGAGI, per germline (reference sequence). The CDR3 sequence is 12 residues long. The CDR3 spells CASSPFQETQYF. CDR3 nucleotides: TGTGCCAGCAGTCCTTTCCAAGAGACCCAGTACTTC.

The chain joins TRBV19 to TRBJ2-3, with D tentatively TRBD1 (5 bases). The CDR3 spans 14 residues. V was trimmed by 4 bases and J by 2 bases, leaving 10 bases between them. Germline V gives CDR1 LNHDA, CDR2 SQIVND (reference sequence). In DNA form, the CDR3 reads TGTGCCAGTAGTAAACAGGTTTACACAGATACGCAGTATTTT. Translating it yields CASSKQVYTDTQYF.

The rearrangement links TRBV14 to TRBJ2-7, with D possibly being TRBD1 (5 bases). The germline V gene has CDR1 SGHDN and CDR2 FVKESK. Trimming took 1 base from V and 5 from J, leaving 18 bases between them. This CDR3 is 16 amino acids long. The CDR3: CASSQAFRVWIHEQYF. The CDR3, as DNA: TGTGCCAGCAGCCAAGCTTTCAGGGTCTGGATCCACGAGCAGTACTTC.

The chain carries TRBV9 and TRBJ2-2, with D maybe TRBD2 (6 bases). V was pared by 6 bases and J by 4 bases, with 10 bases between. The CDR3 length is 13 residues. Germline V gene data show CDR1 as SGDLS and CDR2 as YYNGEE. The chain's CDR3 is CASTGGVTGELFF. In nucleotides, the CDR3 is TGTGCCAGCACCGGGGGAGTCACCGGGGAGCTGTTTTTT.

The chain carries TRBV4-1 and TRBJ1-1, with D possibly matching TRBD1 (6 bases). The germline CDR1 and CDR2 sequences are MGHRA and YSYEKL. V dropped 0 bases and J dropped 4 bases, with 15 bases sitting between them. The CDR3 covers 16 residues. The DNA of the CDR3 is TGCGCCAGCAGCCAAGATGTTTACAGGGTGGTCACTGAAGCTTTCTTT. It specifies CASSQDVYRVVTEAFF.

The chain has TRBV5-1 and TRBJ2-5; D ambiguous. V lost 1 base to trimming and J lost 4 bases, with 8 bases between them. Germline CDR1 and CDR2: SGHRS and YFSETQ. The CDR3 extends over 13 amino acids. CDR3 sequence (DNA): TGCGCCAGCAGCTTGAGTACATCAGAGACCCAGTACTTC. It yields the protein CASSLSTSETQYF.

This clone was counted only a few times. V usage is TRBV2 and J usage is TRBJ1-6; tentative D call: TRBD1 (5 bases). The CDR3 spans 15 residues. Germline V gives CDR1 SNHLY, CDR2 FYNNEI. The V gene lost 1 base and the J gene lost 10 bases, with 14 bases spanning the gap. CDR3 DNA sequence: TGTGCCAGCAGTGAAGAGGCAGGGCGTTCGTCACCCCTCCACTTT. Amino acids: CASSEEAGRSSPLHF.

The genes are TRBV30 and TRBJ1-6, with TRBD1 as a possible D gene (6 bases). The CDR3 spans 14 residues. The V gene's germline CDR1 is GTSNPN and CDR2 SVGIG (reference sequence). Deletions cut 1 base from V and 8 bases from J, with 12 bases between. This CDR3 is CAWSEVRGDSPLHF. The CDR3, as DNA: TGTGCCTGGAGTGAAGTCAGGGGAGATTCACCCCTCCACTTT.

The rearrangement links TRBV15 to TRBJ2-7, with 8 bases identical to TRBD1. The germline gives CDR1 LNHNV, CDR2 YYDKDF (reference sequence). The CDR3 loop spans 16 amino acids. V was pared by 0 bases and J by 6 bases, with 10 bases of the junction left unmatched. This CDR3 is CATSRDGAGGISEQYF. The CDR3 DNA follows: TGTGCCACCAGCAGAGATGGCGCAGGGGGCATTAGCGAGCAGTACTTC.